This passage covers 14 T cell receptor beta chains from one sample sequenced in a study of cytomegalovirus exposure and HLA in healthy donors. A multiplex PCR was run with 60 Vbeta primers and 13 Jbeta primers. Data came from immunoSEQ multiplex PCR; TCRdb stores just in-frame clones and leaves some out. The sample shows roughly 180,000 clones, roughly 77% of them seen only once. Sequencing used PBMCs. The receptors stem from a woman under 40 in good health and CMV-seropositive.

This chain uses TRBV2 with TRBJ1-6; maybe TRBD1 (5 bases). CDR1 and CDR2 (germline): SNHLY, FYNNEI. CDR3 length equals 14 residues. The germline V and J ends were trimmed by 6 bases and 7 bases, with 13 bases remaining between them. DNA for the CDR3: TGTGCCAGCAGCGTAGGGGTGGGGAATTCACCCCTCCACTTT. It specifies CASSVGVGNSPLHF.

The table lists this clone with a few counts. The chain has TRBV19 and TRBJ2-3; the match to TRBD2 covers 9 bases. This CDR3 region has 16 residues. Per germline, CDR1 LNHDA and CDR2 SQIVND (reference sequence). J was trimmed by 3 bases and V by 6 bases; bases with no gene match: 10. The chain's CDR3 is CASSPSAGGPTDTQYF. CDR3 sequence (DNA): TGTGCCAGTAGCCCCTCGGCGGGGGGGCCTACAGATACGCAGTATTTT. Based on the CDR3 plus reference TRBV19 and TRBJ2-3, the full variable domain is DGGITQSPKYLFRKEGQNVTLSCEQNLNHDAMYWYRQDPGQGLRLIYYSQIVNDFQKGDIAEGYSVSREKKESFPLTVTSAQKNPTAFYLCASSPSAGGPTDTQYFGPGTRLTVL.

The rearrangement joins TRBV2 to TRBJ2-1; D not certain. The CDR3 length is 18 residues. V was cut by 2 bases and J by 2 bases, with 19 bases left in between. Germline CDR1 reads SNHLY; CDR2 reads FYNNEI. CDR3 residues: CASSESILAGEPYNEQFF. The CDR3 DNA sequence: TGTGCCAGCAGTGAATCAATACTCGCTGGAGAGCCCTACAATGAGCAGTTCTTC.

J is TRBJ2-1 and V is TRBV7-9, with 8 nucleotides matching TRBD2. Per germline, CDR1 SEHNR and CDR2 FQNEAQ (reference sequence). Trimming removed 4 bases from V and 9 bases from J; junction bases left unmatched: 20. This CDR3 is built from 18 residues. The CDR3 DNA reads as TGTGCCAGCAGCTACCAGGCCGTCGGGGGGGCCAGTGACGGTGAGCAGTTCTTC. Encoded protein: CASSYQAVGGASDGEQFF. The full variable domain, its missing parts supplied by reference TRBV7-9 and TRBJ2-1, is DTGVSQNPRHKITKRGQNVTFRCDPISEHNRLYWYRQTLGQGPEFLTYFQNEAQLEKSRLLSDRFSAERPKGSFSTLEIQRTEQGDSAMYLCASSYQAVGGASDGEQFFGPGTRLTVL.

The rearrangement uses TRBV4-3 and TRBJ1-2; 7 bases line up with TRBD1. CDR1 and CDR2 from the germline V gene are LGHNA and YSLEER. The CDR3 totals 15 residues. The trim removed 0 bases at V and 4 bases at J, leaving 5 bases unmatched. CDR3 sequence (DNA): TGCGCCAGCAGCCAAGATCAAGGGGGCGGCTATGGCTACACCTTC. It translates to CASSQDQGGGYGYTF.

This chain links TRBV5-1 with TRBJ2-5; maybe TRBD2 (6 bases). V was shortened by 3 bases and J by 1 base, with 13 bases between the two germline ends. Germline-derived CDR1 and CDR2 are SGHRS and YFSETQ. The CDR3 sequence is 15 residues long. CDR3 sequence: CASSSLTSSQETQYF. The CDR3 DNA reads TGCGCCAGCAGCTCCCTCACTAGCTCCCAAGAGACCCAGTACTTC.

This clone was recorded a few times. This chain links TRBV6-6 with TRBJ2-7; tentatively, D is TRBD1 (7 bases). Germline loops: CDR1 MNHNY, CDR2 SVGAGI (reference sequence). The CDR3 has 14 residues. Trimming removed 0 bases from V and 6 bases from J, with 12 bases in between. In DNA, the CDR3 is TGTGCCAGCAGTTACTCGATCAGGGGGGTCGAGCAGTACTTC. The encoded protein is CASSYSIRGVEQYF.

The V gene is TRBV19, the J gene TRBJ2-3; 9 bases are shared with TRBD1. Trimming took 3 bases from V and 6 from J; bases not matched to a gene: 10. Germline V CDR1 and CDR2: LNHDA, SQIVND (reference sequence). This CDR3 region has 16 residues. CDR3 sequence: CASSMPRTGERDTQYF. In DNA form, the CDR3 reads TGTGCCAGTAGTATGCCCCGGACAGGGGAGAGGGATACGCAGTATTTT.

J is TRBJ2-5 and V is TRBV2, with TRBD2 matching 7 bases. CDR3 length: 15 residues. The germline CDR1 and CDR2 sequences are SNHLY and FYNNEI. V gave up 4 bases and J gave up 5 bases; unmatched junction bases: 10. As DNA, the CDR3 is TGTGCCAGCAGTGTTGAGGTGGGGAGGGAGGAGACCCAGTACTTC. Encoded protein: CASSVEVGREETQYF.

This clone was detected once. J is TRBJ1-1 and V is TRBV4-3; 9 positions agree with TRBD1. The CDR3 is made up of 17 amino acids. Germline assignment: CDR1 LGHNA and CDR2 YSLEER. V was clipped by 0 bases and J by 1 base; unmatched bases: 6. The CDR3, as DNA: TGCGCCAGCAGCCAAGATCTGGGACAGGGTGGGAACACTGAAGCTTTCTTT. The encoded protein is CASSQDLGQGGNTEAFF.

V gene TRBV30 combines with J gene TRBJ2-3, with TRBD1 matching 9 bases. V gave up 1 base and J gave up 6 bases; unmatched junction bases: 2. Per the germline V gene, CDR1 is GTSNPN and CDR2 is SVGIG (reference sequence). There are 13 residues in the CDR3. This chain's CDR3 is CAWSGTGVDTQYF. CDR3 bases: TGTGCCTGGAGTGGGACAGGGGTGGATACGCAGTATTTT.

The chain recombines TRBV21-1 with TRBJ2-5; the table names TRBD1, a call not compared with the DNA. TRBV21-1 is flagged as a pseudogene. The length of the CDR3 is 15 residues. The DNA for the CDR3 is TGTGCCAGCCCCCTGAGGGGACACTCTCGGGTGACCCAGTACTTC. Amino acid sequence: CASPLRGHSRVTQYF.

This CDR3 is CASSPQGGRNYGYTF. CDR3 nucleotides: TGTGCCAGCAGCCCCCAGGGGGGCCGTAACTATGGCTACACCTTC. This chain connects TRBV7-9 to TRBJ1-2, with TRBD1 identical over 7 bases. CDR1 and CDR2 (germline): SEHNR, FQNEAQ (reference sequence). The CDR3 consists of 15 residues. J lost 1 base, V lost 5 bases, and 7 bases had no gene match.

The rearrangement links TRBV9 to TRBJ1-2, with 7 bases fitting TRBD1. Germline CDR1 is SGDLS and CDR2 is YYNGEE. Losses at the gene ends were 4 bases for V and 0 bases for J; bases not matched to a gene: 6. This CDR3 comprises 15 residues. The DNA of the CDR3 is TGTGCCAGCAGCTCAGGACAGGTGCCTAACTATGGCTACACCTTC. Encoded protein: CASSSGQVPNYGYTF.